Listed below are T cell receptor beta chains from one sample, sequenced in a study of early T cells in non-severe SARS-CoV-2 infection. TCRdb itself ran the 5' RACE reads through MiXCR, one entry per CDR3 protein. Of 25,000 to 35,000 distinct CDR3 sequences detected, 5.7% appear once; the ten largest clones hold 5.8%. The sample was whole blood. These receptors came from an adult who was a healthcare worker with PCR-confirmed SARS-CoV-2 infection or an uninfected control (not recorded which). Each CDR3 is given with its conserved first and last residue. D genes are given only for firm matches. Clone sizes are given selectively: once, few, many, or a class where the clone is expanded.

V	size	D	J	DNA	CDR3
TRBV27	many	TRBD2	TRBJ2-7	TGTGCCAGCAGTCCGTCAATAGGGACTAAGACCTACGAGCAGTACTTC	CASSPSIGTKTYEQYF
TRBV5-5	many	TRBD1	TRBJ2-4	TGTGCCAGCAGCTTCGAGGACAGGGGAGGGGGATTAGCCAAAAACATTCAGTACTTC	CASSFEDRGGGLAKNIQYF
TRBV29-1	many	TRBD2	TRBJ2-5	TGCAGCGTTGTGGGACTACAAGAGACCCAGTACTTC	CSVVGLQETQYF
TRBV20-1	many	NA	TRBJ2-7	TGCAGTGCTAGTCGGAGGGGCCCTTTGGAGCAGTACTTC	CSASRRGPLEQYF
TRBV2	few	TRBD2	TRBJ2-3	TGTGCCAGCATCAAGGTAGCGGGCATCACAGATACGCAGTATTTT	CASIKVAGITDTQYF
TRBV27	many	NA	TRBJ1-1	TGTGCCAGCAGTTTAACGCTCTATAGTGAAGCTTTCTTT	CASSLTLYSEAFF
TRBV28	many	NA	TRBJ2-7	TGTGCCAGCAGTTTACGCCCTGAAGGGGGATACGTTTACGAGCAGTACTTC	CASSLRPEGGYVYEQYF
TRBV5-4	many	TRBD2	TRBJ2-3	TGTGCCAGCAGCTTGGGGCGGGGGACAGATACGCAGTATTTT	CASSLGRGTDTQYF
TRBV12-3/TRBV12-4	many	TRBD1	TRBJ1-2	TGTGCCAGCAGACTGGGACAGGCCCCAGAAAACACCTTC	CASRLGQAPENTF
TRBV5-1	many	TRBD1	TRBJ1-1	TGCGCCAGCAGCTTCGGACAGGGGAACACTGAAGCTTTCTTT	CASSFGQGNTEAFF
TRBV7-6	few	NA	TRBJ2-3	TGTGCCAGCAGCTTAGCAGGGAACAGGGATCCTGATACGCAGTATTTT	CASSLAGNRDPDTQYF
TRBV29-1	many	TRBD2	TRBJ2-5	TGCAGCGTTGAAGATCTTCATGGACTAGGTTTGGAAGAGACCCAGTACTTC	CSVEDLHGLGLEETQYF
TRBV10-3	medium-sized	NA	TRBJ1-1	TGTGCCATCAGTGAGGCCAGTGCGAACACTGAAGCTTTCTTT	CAISEASANTEAFF
TRBV4-2	many	TRBD1	TRBJ1-6	TGTGCCAGCAGCCGCGGACAGGGGGCCCGTTCCCCTAAGTCACCCCTCCACTTT	CASSRGQGARSPKSPLHF
TRBV7-9	few	TRBD1	TRBJ1-3	TGTGCCAGCAGTACCCAGGGGGTATCTGGAAACACCATATATTTT	CASSTQGVSGNTIYF
TRBV20-1	many	NA	TRBJ1-4	TGCAGTGCCCGCGGGCGACCTAATGAAAAACTGTTTTTT	CSARGRPNEKLFF
TRBV2	NA	NA	TRBJ2-2	TGTGCCAGCAGTCGAGAAGGGCCCGGGGAGCTGTTTTTT	CASSREGPGELFF
TRBV28	few	TRBD2	TRBJ2-5	TGTGCCAGCAGTTCAGCGGGGGACCAAGAGACCCAGTACTTC	CASSSAGDQETQYF
TRBV12-3/TRBV12-4	medium-sized	NA	TRBJ1-2	TGTGCCAGCAGTTTAGCTCTGGGCGGGGGCTACACCTTC	CASSLALGGGYTF